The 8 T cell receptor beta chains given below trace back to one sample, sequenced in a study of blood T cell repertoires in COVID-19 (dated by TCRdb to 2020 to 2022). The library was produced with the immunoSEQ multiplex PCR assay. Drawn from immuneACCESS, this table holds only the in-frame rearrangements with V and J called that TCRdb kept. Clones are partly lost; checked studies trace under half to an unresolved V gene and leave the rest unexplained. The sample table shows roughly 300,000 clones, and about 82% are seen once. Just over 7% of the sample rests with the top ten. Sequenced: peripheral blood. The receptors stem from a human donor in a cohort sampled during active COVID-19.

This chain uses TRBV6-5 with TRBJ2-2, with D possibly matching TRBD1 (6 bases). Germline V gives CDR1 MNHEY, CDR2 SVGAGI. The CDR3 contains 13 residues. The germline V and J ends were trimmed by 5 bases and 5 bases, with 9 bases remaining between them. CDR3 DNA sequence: TGTGCCAGCAGTCCGAGGGGGACCGGGGAGCTGTTTTTT. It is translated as CASSPRGTGELFF.

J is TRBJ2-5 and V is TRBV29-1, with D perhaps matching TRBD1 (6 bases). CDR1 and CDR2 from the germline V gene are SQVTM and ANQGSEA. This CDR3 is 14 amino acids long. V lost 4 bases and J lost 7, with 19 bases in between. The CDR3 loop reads CSVALDSLVWTQYF. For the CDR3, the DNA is TGCAGCGTTGCCCTGGACAGCTTGGTTTGGACCCAGTACTTC.

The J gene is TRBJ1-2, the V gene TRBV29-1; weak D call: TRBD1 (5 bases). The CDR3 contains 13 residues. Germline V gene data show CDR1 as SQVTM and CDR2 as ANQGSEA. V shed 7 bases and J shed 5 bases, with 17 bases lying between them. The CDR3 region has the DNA TGCAGCGCCTGGGGGGAAATCCAGTATGGCTACACCTTC. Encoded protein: CSAWGEIQYGYTF.

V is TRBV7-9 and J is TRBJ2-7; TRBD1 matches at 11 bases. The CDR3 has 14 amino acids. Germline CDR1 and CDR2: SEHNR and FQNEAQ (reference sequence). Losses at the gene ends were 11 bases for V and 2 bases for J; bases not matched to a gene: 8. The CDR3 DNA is TGTGCCGGAGAACCGGGACAGGGGGCCTACGAGCAGTACTTC. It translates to CAGEPGQGAYEQYF.

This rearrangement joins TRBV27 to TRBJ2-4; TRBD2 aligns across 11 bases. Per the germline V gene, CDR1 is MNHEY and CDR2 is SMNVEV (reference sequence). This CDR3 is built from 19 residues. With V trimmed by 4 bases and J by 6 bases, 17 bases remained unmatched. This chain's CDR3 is CASSSQPNIAGGPGNIQYF. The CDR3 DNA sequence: TGTGCCAGCAGTTCCCAACCGAACATAGCGGGGGGGCCGGGAAACATTCAGTACTTC.

In DNA, the CDR3 is TGTGCCAGCAGCCCCCGTAGGGAGAGAAACACCATATATTTT. Translation gives CASSPRRERNTIYF. The chain couples TRBV7-9 to TRBJ1-3; D is undetermined. This CDR3 has 14 residues. Germline V gene lookup returns CDR1 SEHNR and CDR2 FQNEAQ (reference sequence). V lost 5 bases and J 5 bases, leaving 13 bases between the germline ends.

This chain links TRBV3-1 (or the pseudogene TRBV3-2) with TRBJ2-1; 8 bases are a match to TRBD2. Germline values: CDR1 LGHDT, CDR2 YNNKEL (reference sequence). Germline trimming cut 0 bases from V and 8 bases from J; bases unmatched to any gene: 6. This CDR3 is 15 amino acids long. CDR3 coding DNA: TGTGCCAGCAGCCAAGAGGCGGGGGGTTACGATGAGCAGTTCTTC. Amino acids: CASSQEAGGYDEQFF.

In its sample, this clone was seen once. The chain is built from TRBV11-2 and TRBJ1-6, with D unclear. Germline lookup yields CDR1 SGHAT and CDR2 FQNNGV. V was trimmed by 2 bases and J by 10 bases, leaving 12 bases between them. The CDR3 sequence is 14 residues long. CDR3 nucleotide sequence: TGTGCCAGCAGCTTAAAGACGTTGGGCTCACCCCTCCACTTT. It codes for CASSLKTLGSPLHF.